The clone carrying this T cell receptor (beta chain) was seen repeatedly, ten times or more. TCRdb analysed the 5' RACE reads with MiXCR anew, one entry per CDR3 protein. This sample has 200,000 to 300,000 distinct CDR3 sequences, with 8% to 9.5% found just once. This specimen comes from a study of CD8 T cells in ankylosing spondylitis. CDR1 MNHEY and CDR2 SVGEGT come from the germline V gene. The CDR3 is 13 amino acids. The V end lost 2 bases, the J end lost 3 bases, and 5 bases lay between the germline ends. Sequencing was done on a sample of blood, either unsorted or a sorted T cell fraction (not recorded which). The origin of this receptor is a male donor with ankylosing spondylitis or in good health (not recorded which). J is TRBJ1-5 and V is TRBV6-2 or TRBV6-3, with D hard to call. The CDR3, as DNA: TGTGCCAGCAGTTACCCTAACAATCAGCCCCAGCATTTT. As protein: CASSYPNNQPQHF.